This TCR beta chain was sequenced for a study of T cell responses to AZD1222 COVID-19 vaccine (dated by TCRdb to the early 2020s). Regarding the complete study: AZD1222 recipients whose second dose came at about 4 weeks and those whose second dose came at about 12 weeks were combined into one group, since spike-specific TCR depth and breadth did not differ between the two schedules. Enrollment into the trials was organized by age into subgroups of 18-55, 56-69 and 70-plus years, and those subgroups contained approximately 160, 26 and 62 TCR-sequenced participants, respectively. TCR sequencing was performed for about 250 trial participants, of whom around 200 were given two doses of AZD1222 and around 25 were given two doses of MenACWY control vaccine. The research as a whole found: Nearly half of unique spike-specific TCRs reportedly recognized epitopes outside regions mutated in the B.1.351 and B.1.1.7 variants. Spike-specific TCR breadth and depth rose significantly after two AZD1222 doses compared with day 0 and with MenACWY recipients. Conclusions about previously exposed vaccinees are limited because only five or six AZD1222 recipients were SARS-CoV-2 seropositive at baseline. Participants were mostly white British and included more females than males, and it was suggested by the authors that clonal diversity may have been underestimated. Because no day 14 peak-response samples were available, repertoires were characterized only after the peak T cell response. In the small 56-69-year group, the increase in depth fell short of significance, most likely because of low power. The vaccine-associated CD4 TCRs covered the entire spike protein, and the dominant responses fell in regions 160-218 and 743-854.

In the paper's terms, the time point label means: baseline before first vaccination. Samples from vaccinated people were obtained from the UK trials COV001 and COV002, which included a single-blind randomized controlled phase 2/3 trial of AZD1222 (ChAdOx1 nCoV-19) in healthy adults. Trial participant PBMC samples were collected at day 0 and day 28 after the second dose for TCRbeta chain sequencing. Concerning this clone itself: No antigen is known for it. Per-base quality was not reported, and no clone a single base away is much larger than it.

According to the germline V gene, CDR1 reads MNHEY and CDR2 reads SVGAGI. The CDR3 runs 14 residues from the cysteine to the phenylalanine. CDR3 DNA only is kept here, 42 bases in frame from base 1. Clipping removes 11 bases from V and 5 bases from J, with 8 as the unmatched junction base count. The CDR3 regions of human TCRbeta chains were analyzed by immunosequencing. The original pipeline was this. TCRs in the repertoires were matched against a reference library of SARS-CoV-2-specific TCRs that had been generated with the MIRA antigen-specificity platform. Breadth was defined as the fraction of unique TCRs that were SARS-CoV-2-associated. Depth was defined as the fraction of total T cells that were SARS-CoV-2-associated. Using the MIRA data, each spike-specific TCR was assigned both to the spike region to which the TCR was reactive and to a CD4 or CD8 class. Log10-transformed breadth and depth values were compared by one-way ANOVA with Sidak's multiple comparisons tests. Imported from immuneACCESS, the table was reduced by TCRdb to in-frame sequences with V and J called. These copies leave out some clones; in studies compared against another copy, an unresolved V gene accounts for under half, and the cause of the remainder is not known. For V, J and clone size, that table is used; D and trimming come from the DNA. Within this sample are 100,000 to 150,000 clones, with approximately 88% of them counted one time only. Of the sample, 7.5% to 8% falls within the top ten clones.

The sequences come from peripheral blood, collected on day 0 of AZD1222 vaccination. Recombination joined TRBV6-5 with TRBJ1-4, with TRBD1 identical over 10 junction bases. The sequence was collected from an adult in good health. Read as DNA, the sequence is TGTGCCTGTGGGTGGGGACAGGGGAATGAAAAACTGTTTTTT. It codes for CACGWGQGNEKLFF.